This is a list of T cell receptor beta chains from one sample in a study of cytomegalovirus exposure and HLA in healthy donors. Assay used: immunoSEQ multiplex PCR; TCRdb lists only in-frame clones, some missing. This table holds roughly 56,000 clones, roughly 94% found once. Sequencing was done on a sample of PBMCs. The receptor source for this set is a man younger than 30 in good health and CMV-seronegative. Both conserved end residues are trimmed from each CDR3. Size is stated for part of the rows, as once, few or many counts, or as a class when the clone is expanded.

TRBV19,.,ASAGGSGYEQY
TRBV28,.,ASGTSGRAQREETQY
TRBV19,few,ASSIEPGTGAGELF
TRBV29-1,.,SVGWGLADRTDTQY
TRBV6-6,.,ASSPGKSSPGNTIY
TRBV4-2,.,ASSQVGGEQF
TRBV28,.,ASSLGTGVGEQY
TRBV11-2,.,ASSVGTGSYEQY
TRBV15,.,ATSRNRADTEAF
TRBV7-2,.,ASSLASTGELF
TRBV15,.,ATSRDLVLSNEQY
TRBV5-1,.,ASSLGPRDSGNTIY
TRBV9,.,ASSVGLAGVYEQY
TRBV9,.,ASSLTSGTYNEQF
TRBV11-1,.,ASSFDRGNTQY
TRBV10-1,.,ASSQTVQETQY
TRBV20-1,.,SANPGLQF
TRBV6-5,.,ASSLAGGSETQY
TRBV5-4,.,ASSSTGKSYNEQF
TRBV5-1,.,ASSPVGYYEQY
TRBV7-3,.,ASSLCVPGNQPQH
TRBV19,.,ASSIGWTGTGETQY
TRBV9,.,ASSVATYNSAGELF
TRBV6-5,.,ASVRAGGPGELF
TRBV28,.,ASSSSGTSWTYEQY
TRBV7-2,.,ASSQIQQGNEQF
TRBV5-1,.,ASSLETGGNTGELF
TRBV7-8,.,ASSLATGISGNTIY
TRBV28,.,ASSIRDSYYGYT
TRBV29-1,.,SARTGAQGTGELF
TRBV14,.,ASSRGTSGTDTQY
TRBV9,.,ASSARTSGLSTDTQY
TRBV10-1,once,ASSESGLGEQF
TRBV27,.,ASRPHGLAGVVGRNEQF
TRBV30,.,AWSAGSYTDTQY
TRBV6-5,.,ASRGLSVGNEKLF
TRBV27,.,ASTPGSMNTEAF
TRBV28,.,ASSDGQTLYTEAF
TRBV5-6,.,ASSMTSGRNEQF
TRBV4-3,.,ASSPTGEASGSEAGELF
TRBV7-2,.,ASSLGFLADYEQY
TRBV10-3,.,AISEEAEQY
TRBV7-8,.,ASSLGQNYGYT
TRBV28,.,ASILQGADTQY
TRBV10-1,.,ASSESGLGRGTQY
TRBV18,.,ASSDGQGAPGANVLT
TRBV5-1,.,ASSLGQQEGYT
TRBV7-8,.,ASSLVGQHGRNEQF
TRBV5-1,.,ASSPGTTNQPQH
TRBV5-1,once,ASSLDTRGGELF
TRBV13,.,ASSLAQSYEQY
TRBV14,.,ASSQGGRGLTDTQY
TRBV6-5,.,ASSPGVAAPYEQY